The T cell receptor (beta chain) described here comes from a study of blood T cell repertoires in COVID-19. Study as a whole: Samples representing acute and convalescent COVID-19 were sourced from the United States, Italy and Spain. PBMCs, B-cell-depleted T cells, or T cells were the source of the cDNA or gDNA that made up the material.

Germline CDR1 reads MNHEY; CDR2 reads SVGAGI. Losses at the gene ends were 6 bases for V and 7 bases for J; bases not matched to a gene: 9. There are 14 residues in the CDR3. As processed by the authors: By means of reference gene primer amplification, nucleated cell counts were estimated. Only in-frame clones appear in the TCRdb table, and some are missing; sequencing was by immunoSEQ multiplex PCR. V and J calls and clone size are copied from that table; D and trimming were computed from the DNA. Here the sample spans about 200,000 clones, approximately 91% being singletons. V is TRBV6-5 and J is TRBJ1-2, with 9 bases identical to TRBD1. Sequencing used peripheral blood. The receptor's source is a man aged 60 to 75 who had recovered from COVID-19. CDR3 loop: CASRLTGGASGYTF. CDR3 bases: TGTGCCAGCAGATTAACAGGGGGCGCGTCTGGCTACACCTTC.